This TCR beta chain was profiled in a study of shared clonotypes between healthy human individuals. General study findings and limits: A generally larger estimated richness was seen in naive subsets than in memory subsets.

Of note for this clone: Its specificity is unknown. Other nucleotide sequences in the sample specify the same CDR3.

V was cut by 3 bases and J by 2 bases, with 4 bases left in between. The CDR3 sequence is 13 residues long. From germline, CDR1 is SGHTA and CDR2 FQGTGA. This table comes from immunoSEQ multiplex PCR, and its TCRdb copy is limited to in-frame clones, with some not included. This table has some 1.5 million clones, 96% appearing once. This clonotype was obtained from a man aged 25 to 40 in good health. The genes are TRBV7-3 and TRBJ2-2; unclear D gene. Sequenced: naive CD4+ T cells sorted from blood. Regarding subset: CD45RA+ positively selected. DNA of the CDR3: TGTGCCAGCAGCTTTCCCAACACCGGGGAGCTGTTTTTT. Its protein product is CASSFPNTGELFF.